Described below is a single T cell receptor (beta chain) sequence and its context. Germline-derived CDR1 and CDR2 are SGHNT and YYREEE (reference sequence). The V and J ends lost 4 bases and 5 bases respectively, with 18 bases between them. The CDR3 is 15 amino acids. The repertoire was sequenced with immunoSEQ multiplex PCR; TCRdb's copy has only in-frame clones and lacks some. The sample records about 100,000 clones, approximately 84% being singletons. This record comes from a study of blood T cell repertoires in COVID-19. The chain joins TRBV5-4 to TRBJ2-5, with D possibly matching TRBD2 (6 bases). This TCR came from a man aged 25 to 40 in a cohort sampled during active COVID-19. The sequenced sample was peripheral blood. CDR3 residues: CASSLGQAGRETQYF. The DNA of the CDR3 is TGTGCCAGCAGCCTGGGTCAAGCGGGTAGGGAGACCCAGTACTTC.